The sequence of this T cell receptor (beta chain) was determined in a study of identical twins. General study results and limits: Excess twin sharing in beta out-of-frame sequences was weaker. Analyses of zero insertions could be partly confounded by invariant MAIT and iNKT cells.

The length of the CDR3 is 10 residues. V lost 8 bases and J 6 bases, leaving 7 bases between the germline ends. Germline CDR1 SNHLY, CDR2 FYNNEI. This clonotype has more than one count but fewer than ten. Its antigen is not identified. Addition of a universal primer site occurred through template switching, and cDNA carried unique molecular identifiers. TCRdb fed the 5' RACE reads into MiXCR, producing one record per CDR3 protein. The sample comprises some 570,000 distinct CDR3 sequences, 20% to 25% of which are singletons, and 0.48% rests with the top ten. These data also featured in a second study, about yellow fever vaccine responses in identical twins. That source adds: On the reported evidence, twins' vaccine T cell responses seemed partly convergent and partly personalized.

Material: CD4+ T cells sorted from blood. The genes are TRBV2 and TRBJ1-1; no clear D gene. The receptor was isolated from a woman aged 18-29 years in good health. The CDR3 loop reads CASGSAEAFF. CDR3 DNA sequence: TGTGCCAGCGGCTCGGCTGAAGCTTTCTTT. Based on the CDR3 plus reference TRBV2 and TRBJ1-1, the full variable domain is EPEVTQTPSHQVTQMGQEVILRCVPISNHLYFYWYRQILGQKVEFLVSFYNNEISEKSEIFDDQFSVERPDGSNFTLKIRSTKLEDSAMYFCASGSAEAFFGQGTRLTVV.